The 26 T cell receptor beta chains below were found in one sample sequenced in a study of human T cells and chemical hapten exposure. TCRdb ran MiXCR on the RACE reads and lists one entry per CDR3 protein. The sample shows about 260,000 distinct CDR3 sequences, about 8.6% of them seen only once. Regarding time point: pre-sensitization, week 0. Regarding treatment: therapeutic diphenylcyclopropenone sensitization with weekly scalp DPC. Here the sequenced sample was whole blood, taken in connection with sensitization to the hapten diphenylcyclopropenone (DPC). Every receptor here comes from a woman aged 40-49 years with alopecia areata. Some clones in this sample may be carry-over from other donors' samples.

This chain connects TRBV6-6 to TRBJ1-2, with 9 positions matching TRBD1. CDR3 length: 16 residues. In germline, CDR1 is MNHNY, CDR2 SVGAGI (reference sequence). Unmatched junction bases numbered 14, after V lost 5 bases and J lost 7 bases. CDR3 sequence: CASSRSRDRDAGGYTF. The CDR3 region has the DNA TGTGCCAGCAGTCGCTCAAGGGACAGGGATGCTGGTGGCTACACCTTC.

This clonotype was found many times. The chain recombines TRBV7-2 with TRBJ2-2; no clear D. In germline, CDR1 is SGHTA, CDR2 FQGNSA. The CDR3 is 14 amino acids. With 1 base removed from V and 4 bases from J, the gap between germline ends came to 7 bases. CDR3: CASSLVRSTGELFF. DNA of the CDR3: TGTGCCAGCAGCTTAGTGCGTAGCACCGGGGAGCTGTTTTTT.

CDR3 nucleotides: TGTGCCACCAGTGAGTGGACAGGGGCGAAACGCGAACCAACCACCTATGGCTACACCTTC. It specifies CATSEWTGAKREPTTYGYTF. The chain is built from TRBV24-1 and TRBJ1-2; 9 bases align to TRBD1. The CDR3 has 20 residues. After removal of 4 bases from V and 4 bases from J, the junction contained 21 bases not matched to a gene. CDR1 and CDR2 from the germline V gene are KGHDR and SFDVKD.

This clonotype was counted only a few times. The chain has TRBV20-1 and TRBJ1-5; tentatively, D is TRBD1 (5 bases). Germline V gives CDR1 DFQATT, CDR2 SNEGSKA (reference sequence). The CDR3 is 15 amino acids. CDR3: CRLGRGHYSNQPQHF. The DNA for the CDR3 is TGCAGACTAGGCCGGGGCCACTATAGCAATCAGCCCCAGCATTTT.

This clonotype was observed a handful of times. This chain connects TRBV29-1 to TRBJ2-3, with 7 nucleotides matching TRBD1. Per germline, CDR1 SQVTM and CDR2 ANQGSEA. CDR3 length: 14 residues. V lost 6 bases and J lost 3; bases outside the gene matches: 9. The CDR3 loop is CSVGRQGQTDTQYF. The CDR3 nucleotides are TGCAGCGTGGGGAGACAGGGACAGACAGATACGCAGTATTTT.

This clonotype appeared many times. The CDR3, as DNA: TGTGCCAGCAGTGGACACACTGAAGCTTTCTTT. This codes for CASSGHTEAFF. The chain employs TRBV6-5 and TRBJ1-1, with D uncertain. Germline CDR1 and CDR2: MNHEY and SVGAGI. Trimming removed 5 bases at V and 3 bases at J, with 4 bases between. CDR3 length: 11 residues.

This clonotype was found many times. The chain employs TRBV7-9 and TRBJ2-3, with 11 bases lining up with TRBD2. Trimming cost V 4 bases and J 5 bases; bases outside gene matches: 14. The germline V gene encodes CDR1 SEHNR and CDR2 FQNEAQ (reference sequence). The CDR3 length is 18 residues. This chain's CDR3 is CASSSLPTSGKSKDTQYF. CDR3 DNA: TGTGCCAGCAGCTCCCTTCCGACTAGCGGGAAATCGAAAGATACGCAGTATTTT.

This clonotype came up a few times. The chain is built from TRBV28 and TRBJ1-2, with a weak D call TRBD1 (5 bases). Germline V gene lookup returns CDR1 MDHEN and CDR2 SYDVKM. The CDR3 length is 15 residues. Trimming stripped 4 bases from V and 0 bases from J, with 12 bases between. In nucleotides, the CDR3 is TGTGCCAGCAGTTCCTGGACGGGGGCTAACTATGGCTACACCTTC. Translated: CASSSWTGANYGYTF.

The rearrangement uses TRBV7-9 and TRBJ2-5, with 8 bases aligning to TRBD1. The CDR3 is 13 amino acids. The germline gives CDR1 SEHNR, CDR2 FQNEAQ (reference sequence). V shed 5 bases and J 5 bases; nucleotides not matched to a gene: 4. CDR3 coding DNA: TGTGCCAGCAGCGACCGGGACAGGGAGACCCAGTACTTC. Translation gives CASSDRDRETQYF.

This clonotype was seen many times. The chain combines TRBV2 with TRBJ2-1; TRBD2 agrees at 11 bases. Germline CDR1 and CDR2: SNHLY and FYNNEI. The CDR3 loop spans 14 amino acids. Trimming took 4 bases from V and 6 from J; bases not matched to a gene: 2. The CDR3 loop reads CASSGLAGSNEQFF. The CDR3 DNA follows: TGTGCCAGCAGTGGACTAGCGGGATCCAATGAGCAGTTCTTC.

The CDR3 sequence: CAISESSATGTGELFF. CDR3 bases: TGTGCCATCAGTGAGTCCTCCGCGACGGGCACCGGGGAGCTGTTTTTT. The rearrangement uses TRBV10-3 and TRBJ2-2; D is ambiguous. This CDR3 has 16 amino acids. From germline, CDR1 is ENHRY and CDR2 SYGVKD. Trimming cost V 0 bases and J 4 bases, with 12 bases left between them.

This clonotype was counted a few times. The chain employs TRBV5-5 and TRBJ2-7; D is uncertain. The CDR3 covers 14 residues. Trimming left V 1 base short and J 2 bases short, with 10 bases between. CDR1 is SGHKS, CDR2 YYEKEE, per germline (reference sequence). The CDR3 DNA sequence: TGTGCCAGCAGCTTGCTGGGGTTTACCTACGAGCAGTACTTC. Its translation: CASSLLGFTYEQYF.

The chain couples TRBV9 to TRBJ2-3, with a tentative D call TRBD1 (6 bases). The germline CDR1 and CDR2 sequences are SGDLS and YYNGEE. The CDR3 is made up of 13 amino acids. V was clipped by 0 bases and J by 8 bases, with 10 bases between them. The CDR3 here is CASSVGRGATQYF. The DNA for the CDR3 is TGTGCCAGCAGCGTAGGCAGGGGCGCTACGCAGTATTTT.

This clonotype showed up just a few times. This chain uses TRBV7-9 with TRBJ2-3, with D unclear. The CDR3 extends over 12 amino acids. V gave up 5 bases and J gave up 2 bases, with 5 bases separating them. Germline V gene data show CDR1 as SEHNR and CDR2 as FQNEAQ (reference sequence). Here the CDR3 reads CASSAATDTQYF. In nucleotides, the CDR3 is TGTGCCAGCAGCGCCGCCACAGATACGCAGTATTTT.

This clonotype was counted ten times or more. The genes are TRBV29-1 and TRBJ2-5; possible D gene TRBD2, 5 bases. The CDR3 has 14 amino acids. V was trimmed by 4 bases and J by 4 bases, leaving 16 bases between them. CDR1 and CDR2 (germline): SQVTM, ANQGSEA. In DNA, the CDR3 is TGCAGCGTTGTGCCGGGATCATCGGCAGAGACCCAGTACTTC. Protein sequence: CSVVPGSSAETQYF.

This chain links TRBV6-6 with TRBJ2-5; TRBD2 aligns across 14 bases. Germline V gives CDR1 MNHNY, CDR2 SVGAGI (reference sequence). V lost 0 bases to trimming and J lost 4 bases; unmatched junction nucleotides: 4. CDR3 length: 17 residues. DNA of the CDR3: TGTGCCAGCAGTTACTCAATTGGACTAGCGGGAGGAGAGACCCAGTACTTC. Its translation is CASSYSIGLAGGETQYF.

This clonotype was observed a handful of times. The J gene is TRBJ2-7, the V gene TRBV12-3 or TRBV12-4; D perhaps matches TRBD1 (6 bases). Deletions cut 3 bases from V and 0 bases from J, with 12 bases between. The CDR3 runs 15 residues. DNA for the CDR3: TGTGCCAGCAGTTTGGGGCAGGGGAGCTCCTACGAGCAGTACTTC. Its translation is CASSLGQGSSYEQYF.

The chain couples TRBV11-1 to TRBJ2-7, with D tentatively TRBD1 or TRBD2 (5 bases each). The CDR3 has 16 residues. Trimming removed 5 bases from V and 6 bases from J, with 23 bases in between. The V gene's germline CDR1 is SGHAT and CDR2 FQDESV (reference sequence). As DNA, the CDR3 is TGTGCCAGCAGCCTCACGTCCGGGACCACAGGTTCCGAGCAGTACTTC. It yields the protein CASSLTSGTTGSEQYF.

This clonotype was seen ten or more times. V usage is TRBV7-2 and J usage is TRBJ2-4; D may be TRBD1 (6 bases). The CDR3 loop spans 14 amino acids. The V end was cut by 9 bases, the J end by 6 bases, with 18 bases between. Per the germline V gene, CDR1 is SGHTA and CDR2 is FQGNSA. CDR3 in amino acids: CASSPGGARNIQYF. Here the CDR3 DNA reads TGTGCCAGTTCACCTGGGGGCGCGAGAAACATTCAGTACTTC. Full variable domain (remainder filled in from reference TRBV7-2 and TRBJ2-4): GAGVSQSPSNKVTEKGKDVELRCDPISGHTALYWYRQSLGQGLEFLIYFQGNSAPDKSGLPSDRFSAERTGGSVSTLTIQRTQQEDSAVYLCASSPGGARNIQYFGAGTRLSVL.

CDR3 sequence: CASSLRAAYGYTF. DNA for the CDR3: TGTGCCAGCAGTTTGAGGGCCGCCTATGGCTACACCTTC. The chain is built from TRBV12-3 or TRBV12-4 and TRBJ1-2, with unresolved D. CDR3 length: 13 amino acids. Trimming pared 3 bases from V and 4 bases from J, leaving 9 bases between.

This clonotype came up a few times. This chain uses TRBV14 with TRBJ2-7, with 7 positions matching TRBD1. The germline V gene has CDR1 SGHDN and CDR2 FVKESK. Unmatched junction bases numbered 12, after V lost 4 bases and J lost 3 bases. This CDR3 comprises 16 residues. CDR3 residues: CASSPLGTASFYEQYF. The CDR3 bases are TGTGCCAGCAGCCCACTGGGGACAGCATCCTTCTACGAGCAGTACTTC.

This clonotype was seen a few times. This rearrangement joins TRBV28 to TRBJ2-4; 8 nucleotides agree with TRBD1. With 6 bases clipped from V and 5 bases from J, the junction kept 6 bases outside the gene matches. There are 14 residues in the CDR3. Germline V lookup: CDR1 MDHEN, CDR2 SYDVKM. CDR3 in DNA: TGTGCCAGCAGACCCGGACAGGGCCAAAACATTCAGTACTTC. It specifies CASRPGQGQNIQYF.

This chain's CDR3 is CAISESITGTEAFF. CDR3 coding DNA: TGTGCCATCAGTGAGTCGATTACTGGCACTGAAGCTTTCTTT. This chain connects TRBV10-3 to TRBJ1-1, with no clear D. The CDR3 is 14 amino acids. Deletions cut 0 bases from V and 4 bases from J, with 9 bases between. Germline lookup yields CDR1 ENHRY and CDR2 SYGVKD.

This clonotype was counted between two and nine times. Here the CDR3 DNA reads TGTGCCAGCAGCTTACGGCGAGAGACCCAGTACTTC. Protein: CASSLRRETQYF. The chain carries TRBV7-2 and TRBJ2-5; D uncertain. This CDR3 comprises 12 residues. Trimming cost V 2 bases and J 4 bases, with 5 bases left between them. Germline V CDR1 and CDR2: SGHTA, FQGNSA.

This clonotype has more than one count but fewer than ten. This chain joins TRBV12-3 or TRBV12-4 and TRBJ2-3; D gene ambiguous. Trimming left V 7 bases short and J 5 bases short, with 10 bases between. The CDR3 has 12 residues. CDR3 nucleotide sequence: TGTGCCAGCACAACACCGGGAGATACGCAGTATTTT. Residues: CASTTPGDTQYF.

V and J are TRBV6-2 or TRBV6-3 and TRBJ2-7, with D possibly TRBD2 on 5 matching bases. Trimming left V 10 bases short and J 0 bases short, with 16 bases between. CDR1 and CDR2 from the germline V gene are MNHEY and SVGEGT. This CDR3 has 14 amino acids. The CDR3 region has the DNA TGTGCCACCCGAGGCTTCGGGGACTCCTACGAGCAGTACTTC. Translation gives CATRGFGDSYEQYF.